The present TCR beta chain was sequenced within a study of identical twins. Study-wide findings and caveats: While abundant cord blood beta clonotypes carried fewer insertions, memory repertoires showed no such pattern.

Trimming stripped 4 bases from V and 1 base from J, with 8 bases between. Germline loops: CDR1 SGHRS, CDR2 YFSETQ. The CDR3 length is 13 residues. Using its own MiXCR run on the 5' RACE reads, TCRdb lists one record per CDR3 protein. The sample has 400,000 or so distinct CDR3 sequences, 9% to 10% seen once. Only healthy Caucasians were included as donors. Concerning this clonotype: Its cognate antigen is unknown.

The TCR originated in a woman aged 45 to 65 in good health. The chain couples TRBV5-1 to TRBJ2-5; no definite D call. Sample: naive T cells sorted from blood. As DNA, the CDR3 is TGCGCCAGCAGCCGGAACTTCCAAGAGACCCAGTACTTC. This codes for CASSRNFQETQYF.